This T cell receptor (beta chain) was sequenced during a study of regulatory T cells in long-lasting Graves disease. This sample's time point: persistent/refractory GD, antithyroid drugs over 5 years with positive TRAb. From RNA extracted from PBMCs, the TCR library was made. This CDR3 contains 16 residues. Germline CDR1 MDHEN, CDR2 SYDVKM. V was pared by 4 bases and J by 7 bases, with 12 bases of the junction left unmatched. Study-wide results and limits: Investigators studied peripheral blood only, not thyroid tissue. Persistent disease exhibited a predilection for TRBV28, TRBJ1-2 and TRBJ2-5.

Assembly of TCR beta libraries relied on iRepertoire HTBI primers together with Arm-PCR of CDR3 regions. Each CDR3 protein is one row after TCRdb ran MiXCR on the multiplex PCR reads. The sample has around 400,000 distinct CDR3 sequences, 23% seen once. The table lists this clonotype with many counts. Its specificity is unknown. The V and J genes are TRBV28 and TRBJ2-7; 11 bases line up with TRBD2. The input for sequencing was peripheral blood mononuclear cells (PBMCs), taken when the disease was refractory, from a patient treated with antithyroid drugs. The sequence was collected from a female donor with Graves disease. The CDR3 reads CASSSPGTSGPGEQYF. The CDR3 DNA reads as TGTGCCAGCAGTTCTCCTGGGACTAGCGGACCCGGGGAGCAGTACTTC.